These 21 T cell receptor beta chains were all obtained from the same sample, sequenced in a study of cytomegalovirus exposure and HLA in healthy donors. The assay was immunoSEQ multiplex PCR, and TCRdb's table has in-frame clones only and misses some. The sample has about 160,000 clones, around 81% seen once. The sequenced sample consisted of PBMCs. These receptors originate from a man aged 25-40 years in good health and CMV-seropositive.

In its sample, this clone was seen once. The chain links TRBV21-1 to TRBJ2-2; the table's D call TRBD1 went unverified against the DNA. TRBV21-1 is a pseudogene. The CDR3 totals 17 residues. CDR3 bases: TGTGCCAGCAGCGGTGGACAGGGTTGGGTGGAAACCGGGGAGCTGTTTTTT. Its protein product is CASSGGQGWVETGELFF.

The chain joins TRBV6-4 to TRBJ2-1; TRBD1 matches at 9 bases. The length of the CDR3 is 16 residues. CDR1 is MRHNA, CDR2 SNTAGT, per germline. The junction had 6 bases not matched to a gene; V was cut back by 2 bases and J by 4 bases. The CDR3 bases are TGTGCCAGCAGTGACGTCGGGACAGGGACATACAATGAGCAGTTCTTC. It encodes CASSDVGTGTYNEQFF.

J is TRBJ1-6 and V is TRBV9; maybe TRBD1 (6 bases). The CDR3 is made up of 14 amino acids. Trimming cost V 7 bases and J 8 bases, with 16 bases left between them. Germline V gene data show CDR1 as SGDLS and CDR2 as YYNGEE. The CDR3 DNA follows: TGTGCCAGCTCCGTCTGGGACACCCATTCACCCCTCCACTTT. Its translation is CASSVWDTHSPLHF.

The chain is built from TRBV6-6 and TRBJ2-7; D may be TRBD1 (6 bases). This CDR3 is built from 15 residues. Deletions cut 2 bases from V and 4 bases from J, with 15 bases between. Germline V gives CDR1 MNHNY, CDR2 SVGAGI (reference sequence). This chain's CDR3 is CASSYPRDKDYEQYF. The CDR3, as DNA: TGTGCCAGCAGTTACCCCCGGGACAAGGATTACGAGCAGTACTTC.

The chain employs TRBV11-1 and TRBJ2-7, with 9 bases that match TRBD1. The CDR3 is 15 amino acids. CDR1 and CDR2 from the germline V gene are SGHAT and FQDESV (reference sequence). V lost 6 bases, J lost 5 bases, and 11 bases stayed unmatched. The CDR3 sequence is CASRPTDRGVHEQYF. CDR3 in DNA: TGTGCCAGCAGGCCAACGGACAGGGGCGTCCACGAGCAGTACTTC.

The CDR3, as DNA: TGTGCCAGCAGCCGTGACCGGGAAGGGTATGGCTACACCTTC. It codes for CASSRDREGYGYTF. The chain combines TRBV7-2 with TRBJ1-2; D uncertain. Trimming pared 5 bases from V and 5 bases from J, leaving 15 bases between. Germline CDR1 and CDR2: SGHTA and FQGNSA. CDR3 length: 14 residues.

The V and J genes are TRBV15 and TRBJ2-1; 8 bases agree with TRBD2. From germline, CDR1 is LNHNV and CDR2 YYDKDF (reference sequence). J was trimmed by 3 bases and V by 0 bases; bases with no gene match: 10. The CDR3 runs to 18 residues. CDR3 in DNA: TGTGCCACCAGCAGAGATCTAACTCGGGGGGGCTACTACAATGAGCAGTTCTTC. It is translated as CATSRDLTRGGYYNEQFF.

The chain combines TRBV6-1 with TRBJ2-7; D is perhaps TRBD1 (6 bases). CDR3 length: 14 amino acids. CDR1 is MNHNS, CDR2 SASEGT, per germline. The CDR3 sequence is CATFGRGFSYEQYF. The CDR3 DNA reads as TGTGCAACCTTTGGTAGGGGGTTTTCCTACGAGCAGTACTTC.

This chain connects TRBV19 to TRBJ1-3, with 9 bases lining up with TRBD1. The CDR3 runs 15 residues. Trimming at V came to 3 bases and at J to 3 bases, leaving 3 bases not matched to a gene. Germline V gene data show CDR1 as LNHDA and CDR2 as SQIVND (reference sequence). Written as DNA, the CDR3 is TGTGCCAGTAGTATGGGACAGGGTGGTGGAAACACCATATATTTT. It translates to CASSMGQGGGNTIYF.

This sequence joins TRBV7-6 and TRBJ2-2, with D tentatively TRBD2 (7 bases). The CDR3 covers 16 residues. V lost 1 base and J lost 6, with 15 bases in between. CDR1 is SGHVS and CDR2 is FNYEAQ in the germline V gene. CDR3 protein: CASSLEAGAPPGELFF. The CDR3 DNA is TGTGCCAGCAGCTTAGAGGCGGGGGCGCCCCCCGGGGAGCTGTTTTTT.

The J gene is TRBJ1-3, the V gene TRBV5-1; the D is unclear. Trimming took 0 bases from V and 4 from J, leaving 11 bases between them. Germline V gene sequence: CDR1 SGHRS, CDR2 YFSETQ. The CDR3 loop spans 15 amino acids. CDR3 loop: CASSLEMTGGNTIYF. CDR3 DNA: TGCGCCAGCAGCTTGGAAATGACCGGGGGAAACACCATATATTTT.

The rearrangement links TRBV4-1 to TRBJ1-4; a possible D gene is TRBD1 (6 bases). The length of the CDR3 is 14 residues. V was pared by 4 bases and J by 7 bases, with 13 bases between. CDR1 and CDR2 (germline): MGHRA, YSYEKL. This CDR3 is CASSPTGGREKLFF. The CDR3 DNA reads TGCGCCAGCAGCCCCACGGGGGGCCGTGAAAAACTGTTTTTT.

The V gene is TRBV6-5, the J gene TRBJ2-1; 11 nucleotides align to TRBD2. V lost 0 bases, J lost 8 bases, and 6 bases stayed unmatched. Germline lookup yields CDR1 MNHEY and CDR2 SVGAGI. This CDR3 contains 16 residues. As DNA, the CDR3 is TGTGCCAGCAGTTACTCGTTTAGCGGGGGGGCAGATGAGCAGTTCTTC. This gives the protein CASSYSFSGGADEQFF.

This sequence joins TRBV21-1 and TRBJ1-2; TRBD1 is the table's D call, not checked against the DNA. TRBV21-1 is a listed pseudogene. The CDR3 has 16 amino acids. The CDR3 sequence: CASSKELGQANYGYTF. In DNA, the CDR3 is TGTGCCAGCAGCAAAGAGTTGGGACAGGCTAACTATGGCTACACCTTC.

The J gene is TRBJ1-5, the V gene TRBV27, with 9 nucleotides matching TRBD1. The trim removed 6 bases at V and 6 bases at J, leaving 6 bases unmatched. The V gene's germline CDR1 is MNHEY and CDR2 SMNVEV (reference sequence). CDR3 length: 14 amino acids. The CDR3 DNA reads TGTGCCAGCAGCGTACAGGGGGCTTTTCAGCCCCAGCATTTT. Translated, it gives CASSVQGAFQPQHF.

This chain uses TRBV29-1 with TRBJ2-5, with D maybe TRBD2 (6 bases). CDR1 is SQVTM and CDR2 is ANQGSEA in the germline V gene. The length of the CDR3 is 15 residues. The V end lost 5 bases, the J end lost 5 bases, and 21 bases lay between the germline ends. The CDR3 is CSVTLPWGDGETQYF. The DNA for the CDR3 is TGCAGCGTTACCCTCCCCTGGGGGGATGGGGAGACCCAGTACTTC.

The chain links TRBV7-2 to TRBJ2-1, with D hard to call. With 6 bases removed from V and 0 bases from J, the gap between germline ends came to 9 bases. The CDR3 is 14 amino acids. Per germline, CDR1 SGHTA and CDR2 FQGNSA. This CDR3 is CASSVWSSYNEQFF. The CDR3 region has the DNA TGTGCCAGCAGTGTGTGGAGCTCCTACAATGAGCAGTTCTTC.

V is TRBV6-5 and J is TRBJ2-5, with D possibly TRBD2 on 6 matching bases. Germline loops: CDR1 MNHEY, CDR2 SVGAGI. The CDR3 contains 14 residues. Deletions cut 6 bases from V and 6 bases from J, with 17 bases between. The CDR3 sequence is CASSPTSRLKTQYF. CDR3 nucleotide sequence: TGTGCCAGCAGCCCTACTAGCAGGCTTAAGACCCAGTACTTC.

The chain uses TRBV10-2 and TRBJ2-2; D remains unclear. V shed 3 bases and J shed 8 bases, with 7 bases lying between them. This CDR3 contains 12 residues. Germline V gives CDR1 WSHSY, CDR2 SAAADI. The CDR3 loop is CASSDPPGELFF. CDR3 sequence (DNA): TGCGCCAGCAGTGACCCCCCAGGGGAGCTGTTTTTT.

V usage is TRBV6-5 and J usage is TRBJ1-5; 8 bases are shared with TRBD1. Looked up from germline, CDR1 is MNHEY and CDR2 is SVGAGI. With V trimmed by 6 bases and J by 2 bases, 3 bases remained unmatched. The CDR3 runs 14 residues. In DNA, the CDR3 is TGTGCCAGCAGGCGGACAGGGCGCAATCAGCCCCAGCATTTT. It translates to CASRRTGRNQPQHF.

The CDR3 DNA sequence: TGTGCCAGCAGTTTTTTTACAGGGAGCGTCGGGGAGACCCAGTACTTC. It specifies CASSFFTGSVGETQYF. The chain carries TRBV27 and TRBJ2-5; TRBD1 might be the D (6 bases). Trimming removed 3 bases at V and 5 bases at J, with 19 bases between. This CDR3 spans 16 amino acids. In germline, CDR1 is MNHEY, CDR2 SMNVEV (reference sequence).